The 26 T cell receptor beta chains in this list originate from one sample, sequenced in a study of response to subunit inactivated influenza vaccine. TCRdb redid the calling of the RT-PCR reads with MiXCR, one entry per CDR3 protein. The data hold some 500,000 distinct CDR3 sequences, with 10% to 15% observed a single time. The sample in question was PBMCs from blood, obtained roughly 47 days after vaccination. These receptors were collected from a man aged 45-65 years who received an inactivated influenza vaccine.

The chain uses TRBV9 and TRBJ2-2, with D tentatively TRBD1 or TRBD2 (6 bases each). The V end lost 8 bases, the J end lost 8 bases, and 16 bases lay between the germline ends. CDR1 is SGDLS, CDR2 YYNGEE, per germline. This CDR3 contains 13 residues. Here the CDR3 DNA reads TGTGCCAGGAGCCAGCAGGGGAGGGGGGAGCTGTTTTTT. Its protein is CARSQQGRGELFF.

The table lists this clonotype with a few counts. The J gene is TRBJ2-2, the V gene TRBV12-3 or TRBV12-4; no clear D. The CDR3 is 14 amino acids. V shed 1 base and J shed 4 bases, with 7 bases lying between them. CDR3 loop: CASSLGATTGELFF. The CDR3, as DNA: TGTGCCAGCAGTTTAGGAGCGACCACCGGGGAGCTGTTTTTT.

In its sample, this clonotype was seen many times. The chain links TRBV7-2 to TRBJ2-3; D unclear. V lost 5 bases to trimming and J lost 0 bases, with 12 bases between them. Germline assignment: CDR1 SGHTA and CDR2 FQGNSA. This CDR3 is built from 15 residues. Here the CDR3 reads CASSLGITSTDTQYF. For the CDR3, the DNA is TGTGCCAGCAGCCTTGGGATAACTAGCACAGATACGCAGTATTTT.

The table lists this clonotype with many counts. This rearrangement joins TRBV29-1 to TRBJ2-7; 7 bases align to TRBD1. Per the germline V gene, CDR1 is SQVTM and CDR2 is ANQGSEA. There are 13 residues in the CDR3. J was trimmed by 0 bases and V by 3 bases; bases with no gene match: 2. The CDR3, as DNA: TGCAGCGTTGATACAGGGGTCTCCTACGAGCAGTACTTC. Translated, it gives CSVDTGVSYEQYF.

The sample holds a few counts of this clonotype. The chain is built from TRBV4-1 and TRBJ1-6; TRBD1 matches at 9 bases. The V gene's germline CDR1 is MGHRA and CDR2 YSYEKL. CDR3 length equals 16 residues. V dropped 0 bases and J dropped 10; count of bases not matched to a gene: 7. The CDR3 region has the DNA TGCGCCAGCAGCCAAGATCCGGGACAGGGTTGGTCACCCCTCCACTTT. Protein product: CASSQDPGQGWSPLHF.

This clonotype came up many times. The V gene is TRBV7-2, the J gene TRBJ2-3; the D gene is possibly TRBD2 (5 bases). The length of the CDR3 is 13 residues. Per the germline V gene, CDR1 is SGHTA and CDR2 is FQGNSA. V lost 5 bases and J 6 bases, leaving 12 bases between the germline ends. The CDR3 is CASSLNRGDTQYF. The CDR3 nucleotides read TGTGCCAGCAGCCTAAACCGAGGGGATACGCAGTATTTT.

In this sample, this clonotype turned up many times. The chain carries TRBV12-3 or TRBV12-4 and TRBJ2-1; weak D call: TRBD1 (6 bases). V was clipped by 3 bases and J by 1 base, with 13 bases between them. The CDR3 is 16 amino acids. DNA for the CDR3: TGTGCCAGCAGTTTCGTTGGACAGAGTTCCTACAATGAGCAGTTCTTC. Translating gives CASSFVGQSSYNEQFF.

The chain uses TRBV27 and TRBJ2-1; TRBD2 agrees at 7 bases. In germline, CDR1 is MNHEY, CDR2 SMNVEV (reference sequence). V was pared by 5 bases and J by 0 bases, with 13 bases of the junction left unmatched. The CDR3 is made up of 18 amino acids. Here the CDR3 DNA reads TGTGCCAGCAGTCCCCGGGGGGAAGCGGGGTACTCCTACAATGAGCAGTTCTTC. Amino acid sequence: CASSPRGEAGYSYNEQFF.

This clonotype appeared many times. The chain is built from TRBV7-2 and TRBJ1-1; the match to TRBD1 covers 7 bases. Trimming took 7 bases from V and 4 from J; bases not matched to a gene: 9. The CDR3 runs to 14 residues. Germline assignment: CDR1 SGHTA and CDR2 FQGNSA. The CDR3 here is CASNQGGGITEAFF. In DNA, the CDR3 is TGTGCCAGCAACCAGGGGGGCGGGATCACTGAAGCTTTCTTT.

This clonotype appeared a few times. The chain is built from TRBV3-1 and TRBJ2-1, with D unclear. Trimming took off 4 bases at V and 6 bases at J, with 13 bases between the two ends. Looked up from germline, CDR1 is LGHDT and CDR2 is YNNKEL (reference sequence). This CDR3 is built from 14 residues. In DNA form, the CDR3 reads TGTGCCAGCAGCCCTTCGGTGCCCGGCAATGAGCAGTTCTTC. The encoded protein is CASSPSVPGNEQFF.

As for this clonotype: At one end, the junction sequence differs from germline, possibly due to a read error. The chain has TRBV5-1 and TRBJ2-7; D is possibly TRBD2 (5 bases). From germline, CDR1 is SGHRS and CDR2 YFSETQ. The CDR3 spans 15 residues. CDR3 sequence reads: CASSLGTSVLYERYF. CDR3 in DNA: TGCGCCAGCAGCTTGGGGACTTCTGTCTTGTACGAGCGGTACTTC.

The sample holds a few counts of this clonotype. V is TRBV28 and J is TRBJ2-1, with TRBD2 identical over 12 bases. CDR1 is MDHEN and CDR2 is SYDVKM in the germline V gene. The CDR3 totals 18 residues. V lost 6 bases, J lost 0 bases, and 9 bases stayed unmatched. In nucleotides, the CDR3 is TGTGCCAGCAGCCGTTACGGACTAGCGGGGAACTCCTACAATGAGCAGTTCTTC. It is translated as CASSRYGLAGNSYNEQFF.

The rearrangement links TRBV27 to TRBJ2-3, with TRBD1 matching 7 bases. Germline V gene sequence: CDR1 MNHEY, CDR2 SMNVEV (reference sequence). This CDR3 spans 15 amino acids. Losses at the gene ends were 6 bases for V and 4 bases for J; bases not matched to a gene: 10. This CDR3 is CASSDTTGAADTQYF. The CDR3 DNA reads TGTGCCAGCAGCGATACTACAGGGGCGGCAGATACGCAGTATTTT.

This chain connects TRBV28 to TRBJ1-3; unclear D gene. CDR1 is MDHEN and CDR2 is SYDVKM in the germline V gene. There are 14 residues in the CDR3. V dropped 5 bases and J dropped 4 bases, with 12 bases sitting between them. The CDR3 bases are TGTGCCAGCAGTCGCCGAGGGCCCGGAAACACCATATATTTT. Translated, it gives CASSRRGPGNTIYF. Looking up the rest from reference TRBV28 and TRBJ1-3 gives the full variable domain: DVKVTQSSRYLVKRTGEKVFLECVQDMDHENMFWYRQDPGLGLRLIYFSYDVKMKEKGDIPEGYSVSREKKERFSLILESASTNQTSMYLCASSRRGPGNTIYFGEGSWLTVV.

The sample holds a few counts of this clonotype. The chain carries TRBV5-1 and TRBJ2-7; the D is unclear. Trimming pared 0 bases from V and 5 bases from J, leaving 12 bases between. CDR1 and CDR2 from the germline V gene are SGHRS and YFSETQ. CDR3 length: 14 amino acids. CDR3 in amino acids: CASSLVSSDHEQYF. DNA of the CDR3: TGCGCCAGCAGCTTGGTTTCCAGCGATCACGAGCAGTACTTC.

This clonotype was detected many times. The chain has TRBV29-1 and TRBJ1-3, with D hard to call. The CDR3 has 14 amino acids. The germline V gene encodes CDR1 SQVTM and CDR2 ANQGSEA. V gave up 0 bases and J gave up 2 bases, with 8 bases separating them. The CDR3 region has the DNA TGCAGCGTTGAAGATGGGATAACTGGAAACACCATATATTTT. It yields the protein CSVEDGITGNTIYF.

This clonotype was counted ten times or more. The chain links TRBV4-3 to TRBJ2-1, with D unclear. V lost 0 bases to trimming and J lost 9 bases, with 18 bases between them. The CDR3 totals 16 residues. Germline V gene sequence: CDR1 LGHNA, CDR2 YSLEER. Here the CDR3 DNA reads TGCGCCAGCAGCCAAGATCCTCAGCAATCTGGCGGTGAGCAGTTCTTC. Its translation is CASSQDPQQSGGEQFF.

This clonotype has a handful of counts. V is TRBV14 and J is TRBJ2-2, with no clear D. The CDR3 runs 17 residues. Germline V lookup: CDR1 SGHDN, CDR2 FVKESK. Trimming removed 6 bases at V and 5 bases at J, with 22 bases between. In DNA, the CDR3 is TGTGCCAGCAGACAGTGGGTATCAGCTCGGGTAACCGGGGAGCTGTTTTTT. This sequence encodes CASRQWVSARVTGELFF.

In its sample, this clonotype was seen a few times. J is TRBJ1-4 and V is TRBV7-6; perhaps TRBD1 as D (5 bases). With 0 bases removed from V and 5 bases from J, the gap between germline ends came to 16 bases. The CDR3 totals 17 residues. CDR1 and CDR2 from the germline V gene are SGHVS and FNYEAQ. As DNA, the CDR3 is TGTGCCAGCAGCTTAGCTCCCGGGGCACCCGGCAATGAAAAACTGTTTTTT. Amino acid sequence: CASSLAPGAPGNEKLFF.

This clonotype appeared a few times. V and J are TRBV11-2 and TRBJ2-7, with D tentatively TRBD1 or TRBD2 (5 bases each). Trimming left V 4 bases short and J 9 bases short, with 25 bases between. CDR3 length: 16 residues. The V gene's germline CDR1 is SGHAT and CDR2 FQNNGV. The CDR3 region is CASSYPGDPQRNGQYF. CDR3 nucleotides: TGTGCCAGCAGCTACCCCGGGGACCCGCAAAGGAACGGGCAGTACTTC. Full variable domain (missing parts from reference TRBV11-2 and TRBJ2-7): EAGVAQSPRYKIIEKRQSVAFWCNPISGHATLYWYQQILGQGPKLLIQFQNNGVVDDSQLPKDRFSAERLKGVDSTLKIQPAKLEDSAVYLCASSYPGDPQRNGQYFGPGTRLTVT.

The J gene is TRBJ2-7, the V gene TRBV7-9; a possible D gene is TRBD1 (6 bases). Trimming pared 1 base from V and 0 bases from J, leaving 13 bases between. The CDR3 spans 16 residues. The germline CDR1 and CDR2 sequences are SEHNR and FQNEAQ (reference sequence). As DNA, the CDR3 is TGTGCCAGCAGCTTAGTAGGCTCAGGGGCCTCCTACGAGCAGTACTTC. Its translation: CASSLVGSGASYEQYF.

This clonotype occurred a few times. The chain combines TRBV4-1 with TRBJ1-1, with 10 bases lining up with TRBD1. The ends lost 0 bases at V and 3 bases at J; junction bases unmatched: 4. The CDR3 runs to 16 residues. CDR1 MGHRA and CDR2 YSYEKL come from the germline V gene. The CDR3 here is CASSQDRGTGDTEAFF. The CDR3 DNA sequence: TGCGCCAGCAGCCAAGATAGGGGGACAGGGGACACTGAAGCTTTCTTT.

V gene TRBV12-3 or TRBV12-4 combines with J gene TRBJ2-7, with TRBD1 matching 10 bases. There are 17 residues in the CDR3. V was pared by 2 bases and J by 3 bases, with 10 bases of the junction left unmatched. CDR3 protein: CASSLSGQGPSYYEQYF. The CDR3 DNA follows: TGTGCCAGCAGTTTATCGGGACAGGGGCCTTCCTACTACGAGCAGTACTTC.

The table lists this clonotype with a few counts. V and J are TRBV28 and TRBJ1-4; 8 bases match TRBD1. This CDR3 comprises 14 residues. The V and J ends lost 4 bases and 6 bases, in that order; junction bases with no gene match: 4. The V gene's germline CDR1 is MDHEN and CDR2 SYDVKM. The CDR3 reads CASSSDRADEKLFF. In DNA, the CDR3 is TGTGCCAGCAGTTCGGACAGGGCGGATGAAAAACTGTTTTTT.

In its sample, this clonotype was seen many times. V gene TRBV5-1 combines with J gene TRBJ2-3, with TRBD2 matching 12 bases. V shed 3 bases, J shed 14 bases, and the junction held 7 bases outside the gene matches. The CDR3 is made up of 13 amino acids. From germline, CDR1 is SGHRS and CDR2 YFSETQ. CDR3 sequence: CASSWEGLAGWYF. For the CDR3, the DNA is TGCGCCAGCAGCTGGGAGGGACTAGCGGGCTGGTATTTT. Together with reference TRBV5-1 and TRBJ2-3, the CDR3 gives the full variable domain: KAGVTQTPRYLIKTRGQQVTLSCSPISGHRSVSWYQQTPGQGLQFLFEYFSETQRNKGNFPGRFSGRQFSNSRSEMNVSTLELGDSALYLCASSWEGLAGWYFGPGTRLTVL.

The chain combines TRBV29-1 with TRBJ2-2; possibly TRBD2 for D (6 bases). V dropped 7 bases and J dropped 3 bases, with 6 bases sitting between them. This CDR3 region has 11 residues. Germline V gene sequence: CDR1 SQVTM, CDR2 ANQGSEA. CDR3: CSAGDTGELFF. The CDR3 DNA reads as TGCAGCGCGGGGGACACCGGGGAGCTGTTTTTT.